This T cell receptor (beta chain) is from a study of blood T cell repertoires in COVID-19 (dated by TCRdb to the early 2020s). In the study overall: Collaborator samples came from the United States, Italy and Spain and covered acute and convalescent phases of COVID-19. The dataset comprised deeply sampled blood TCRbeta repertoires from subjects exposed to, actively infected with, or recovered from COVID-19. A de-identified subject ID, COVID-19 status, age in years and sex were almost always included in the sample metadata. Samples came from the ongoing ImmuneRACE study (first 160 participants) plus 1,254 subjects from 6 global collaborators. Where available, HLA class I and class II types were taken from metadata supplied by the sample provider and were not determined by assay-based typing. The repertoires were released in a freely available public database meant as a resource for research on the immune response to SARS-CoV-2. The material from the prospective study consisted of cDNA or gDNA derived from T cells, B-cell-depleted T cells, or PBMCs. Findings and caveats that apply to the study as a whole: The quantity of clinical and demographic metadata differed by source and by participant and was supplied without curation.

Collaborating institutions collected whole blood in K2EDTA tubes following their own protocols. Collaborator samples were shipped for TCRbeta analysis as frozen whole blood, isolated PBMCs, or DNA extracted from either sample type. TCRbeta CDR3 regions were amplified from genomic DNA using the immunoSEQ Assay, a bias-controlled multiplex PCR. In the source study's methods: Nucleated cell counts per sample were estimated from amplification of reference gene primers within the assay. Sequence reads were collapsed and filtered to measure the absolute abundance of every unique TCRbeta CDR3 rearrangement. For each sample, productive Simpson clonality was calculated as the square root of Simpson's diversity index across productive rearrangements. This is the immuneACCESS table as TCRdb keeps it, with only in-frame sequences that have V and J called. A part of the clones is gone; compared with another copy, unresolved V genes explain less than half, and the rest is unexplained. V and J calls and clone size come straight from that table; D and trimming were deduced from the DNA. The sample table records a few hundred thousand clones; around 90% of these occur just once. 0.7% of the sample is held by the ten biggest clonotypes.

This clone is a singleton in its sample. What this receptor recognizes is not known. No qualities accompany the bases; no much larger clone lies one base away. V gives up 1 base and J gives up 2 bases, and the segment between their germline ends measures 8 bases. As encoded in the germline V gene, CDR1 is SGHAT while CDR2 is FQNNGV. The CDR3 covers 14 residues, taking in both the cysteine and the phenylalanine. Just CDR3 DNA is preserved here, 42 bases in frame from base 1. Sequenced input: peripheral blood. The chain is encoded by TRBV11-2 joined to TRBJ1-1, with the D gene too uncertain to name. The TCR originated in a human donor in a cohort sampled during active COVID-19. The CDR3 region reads CASSLVSRNTEAFF. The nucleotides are TGTGCCAGCAGCTTAGTCTCCAGAAACACTGAAGCTTTCTTT. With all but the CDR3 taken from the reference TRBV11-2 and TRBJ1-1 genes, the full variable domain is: EAGVAQSPRYKIIEKRQSVAFWCNPISGHATLYWYQQILGQGPKLLIQFQNNGVVDDSQLPKDRFSAERLKGVDSTLKIQPAKLEDSAVYLCASSLVSRNTEAFFGQGTRLTVV.